This T cell receptor (beta chain) was sequenced for a study of graft-versus-host responses after intestinal transplantation. About the study: Anti-thymocyte globulin served as induction for all recipients, who then took tacrolimus and steroids for 3 to 4 years.

General study results and limits: There was an association between peak levels of circulating GvH clones and early post-transplant HvG declines. Detected in recipient marrow were GvH clones, some of which were first observed in ileum or blood. Where graft-donor T cell macrochimerism was present, patients had high graft-versus-host to host-versus-graft clonal ratios in allografts.

Profiled with immunoSEQ multiplex PCR; TCRdb holds only in-frame clones, not every one. Of just over 85,000 clones detected, under 95% appear once; the ten largest clones hold around 0.44%. For this clone: Its specificity is unknown.

The V gene lost 10 bases and the J gene lost 4 bases, with 22 bases spanning the gap. Germline-derived CDR1 and CDR2 are SNHLY and FYNNEI. The length of the CDR3 is 16 residues. The receptor was isolated from a human donor who was the organ donor for an intestinal transplant. The chain couples TRBV2 to TRBJ1-4; D uncertain. This sample comprised unstimulated CD8+ T cells sorted from spleen or lymph node cells, obtained before transplant. DNA of the CDR3: TGTGCCACCAAGGTGGGTAGGAGGAACCGTAATGAAAAACTGTTTTTT. Translating it yields CATKVGRRNRNEKLFF.